The following is a T cell receptor beta chain sequence with its context. Per germline, CDR1 LNHDA and CDR2 SQIVND (reference sequence). The ends lost 7 bases at V and 2 bases at J; junction bases unmatched: 4. The CDR3 loop spans 14 amino acids. This record comes from a study of control samples from healthy donors and cancer patients. Clones were sequenced by immunoSEQ multiplex PCR, and TCRdb holds only the in-frame ones, with some missing. Found here are about 160,000 clones, about 94% of them singletons; the top ten hold around 15%. The sequence derives from a man aged 55 to 70 with colorectal cancer. V gene TRBV19 combines with J gene TRBJ1-2, with 10 bases matching TRBD1. Material for sequencing was PBMCs. This chain's CDR3 is CASTWDRGNYGYTF. In DNA, the CDR3 is TGTGCCAGTACCTGGGACAGGGGAAACTATGGCTACACCTTC.